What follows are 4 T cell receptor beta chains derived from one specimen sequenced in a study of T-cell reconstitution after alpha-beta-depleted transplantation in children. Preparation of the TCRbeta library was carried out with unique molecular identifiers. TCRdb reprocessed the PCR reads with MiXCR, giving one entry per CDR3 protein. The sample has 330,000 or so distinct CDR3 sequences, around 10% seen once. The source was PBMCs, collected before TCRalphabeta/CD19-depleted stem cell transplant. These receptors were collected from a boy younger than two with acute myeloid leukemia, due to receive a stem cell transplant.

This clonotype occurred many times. This CDR3 reads CASSPRDRSYEQYF. DNA of the CDR3: TGCGCCAGCAGCCCAAGGGACAGGTCCTACGAGCAGTACTTC. This sequence joins TRBV5-1 and TRBJ2-7; 8 positions agree with TRBD1. J gave up 1 base and V 4 bases, and 4 bases lay outside the gene matches. Per germline, CDR1 SGHRS and CDR2 YFSETQ. The CDR3 extends over 14 amino acids.

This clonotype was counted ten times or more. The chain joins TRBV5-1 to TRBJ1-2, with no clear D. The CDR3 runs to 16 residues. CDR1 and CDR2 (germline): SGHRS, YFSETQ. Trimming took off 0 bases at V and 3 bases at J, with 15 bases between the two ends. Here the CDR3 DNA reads TGCGCCAGCAGCTTGGCTCCGTTTGCGGTTTACTATGGCTACACCTTC. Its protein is CASSLAPFAVYYGYTF.

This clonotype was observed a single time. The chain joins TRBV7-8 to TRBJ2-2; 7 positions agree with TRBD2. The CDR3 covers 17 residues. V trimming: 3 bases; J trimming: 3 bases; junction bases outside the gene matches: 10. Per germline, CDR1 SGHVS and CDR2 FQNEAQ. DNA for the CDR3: TGTGCCAGCAGCTTCAAACGACTAGCCGCATACACCGGGGAGCTGTTTTTT. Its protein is CASSFKRLAAYTGELFF.

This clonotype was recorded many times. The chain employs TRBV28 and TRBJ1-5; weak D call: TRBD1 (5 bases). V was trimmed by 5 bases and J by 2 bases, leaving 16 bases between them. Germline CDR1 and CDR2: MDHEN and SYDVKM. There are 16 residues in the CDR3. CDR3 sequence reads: CASSPLTRGGNQPQHF. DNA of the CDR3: TGTGCCAGCAGTCCCCTAACACGGGGGGGCAATCAGCCCCAGCATTTT.